A selection of T cell receptor beta chains follows, all from one sample in a study of T cell clones after liver transplantation. Profiled with immunoSEQ multiplex PCR; TCRdb holds only in-frame clones, not every one. Here the sample spans over 45,000 clones, 65% to 80% being singletons. The sample in question was CD4+ T cells from blood, obtained more than 52 months after liver transplant. These receptors were collected from a human patient who received a liver transplant. Some T cells may be the graft donor's. Each CDR3 is given without its conserved first and last residue.

CDR3aa: ASSSPGRSNSPLH; v_gene: TRBV28
CDR3aa: ASSTPSQRGGPDTQY; v_gene: TRBV19
CDR3aa: ASSQGGRGSYNEQF; v_gene: TRBV14
CDR3aa: ASSGTSGHTDTQY; v_gene: TRBV6-1
CDR3aa: ASIDRAYVQY; v_gene: TRBV2
CDR3aa: ASSYLAGGVTDTQY; v_gene: TRBV14
CDR3aa: ASSQGRRGEFTDTQY; v_gene: TRBV4-1
CDR3aa: ASSYLGQGKGNTIY; v_gene: TRBV6-5
CDR3aa: ASSAGGRSYNEQF; v_gene: TRBV19
CDR3aa: ASSEAGFYEQY; v_gene: TRBV2
CDR3aa: ASSHGQGVTDTQY; v_gene: TRBV14
CDR3aa: ASQTQYEQY; v_gene: TRBV6-1
CDR3aa: ASREQGKNIQY; v_gene: TRBV6-1
CDR3aa: ASSLERGANQPQH; v_gene: TRBV7-2
CDR3aa: ASSRNPALDEQY; v_gene: TRBV11-2
CDR3aa: ASSSGPTGFIDGYT; v_gene: TRBV11-1
CDR3aa: AIEDSTLTGANVLT; v_gene: TRBV10-3
CDR3aa: ASSPRNTEAF; v_gene: TRBV7-2
CDR3aa: ASGPVLAGGGELF; v_gene: TRBV2
CDR3aa: ASSLGGQADTQY; v_gene: TRBV5-5
CDR3aa: ASSLSLSGENQPQH; v_gene: TRBV28
CDR3aa: ASTQDRANYGYT; v_gene: TRBV23-1
CDR3aa: ASSYGGGNQPQH; v_gene: TRBV6-5
CDR3aa: ASSQIPGRTCTDTQY; v_gene: TRBV5-4
CDR3aa: AWSVPGPVSTEAF; v_gene: TRBV30
CDR3aa: ASSEAWTGDRSNQPQH; v_gene: TRBV2
CDR3aa: ATRPWLGETTEAF; v_gene: TRBV2
CDR3aa: ASRRNQETQY; v_gene: TRBV6-6
CDR3aa: ASSLDLAGGRASEQF; v_gene: TRBV11-3
CDR3aa: ASSDGYSNQPQH; v_gene: TRBV6-4
CDR3aa: ASSQTFRERNTEAF; v_gene: TRBV4-1
CDR3aa: SVEDPGRSETQY; v_gene: TRBV29-1
CDR3aa: ASSPGTGAANSPLH; v_gene: TRBV7-9
CDR3aa: ASSFATGSNQPQH; v_gene: TRBV7-2
CDR3aa: ASSGGSGETQY; v_gene: TRBV10-2
CDR3aa: ASSAPPEDRGYT; v_gene: TRBV28
CDR3aa: ASSYSGGRSNEQF; v_gene: TRBV6-5
CDR3aa: ATSRDREDGYT; v_gene: TRBV15
CDR3aa: ASSLAGQLGELF; v_gene: TRBV7-6
CDR3aa: ASSPRGSRRTDTQY; v_gene: TRBV18
CDR3aa: ASSLGQGRYNEQF; v_gene: TRBV11-1